This entry describes one T cell receptor beta chain. Its matching antigen is unknown. J lost 1 base, V lost 4 bases, and 7 bases had no gene match. Germline V gene sequence: CDR1 MDHEN, CDR2 SYDVKM. This CDR3 comprises 16 residues. This sample is drawn from a study of T cell responses to AZD1222 COVID-19 vaccine. Notes on the study in general: Donors were mostly white British, more females; clonal diversity possibly underestimated.

Some clones are missing from TCRdb's copy, which holds only in-frame ones; the method was immunoSEQ multiplex PCR. This sample has 120,000 to 150,000 clones; more than 75% occur once, and the top ten carry around 5.2%. This sequence was found in an adult in good health. The sequences come from peripheral blood, collected on day 0 of AZD1222 vaccination. The chain carries TRBV28 and TRBJ1-3; 7 nucleotides align to TRBD1. CDR3 DNA sequence: TGTGCCAGCAGTTCAGGGGGGGGTGAGTCTGGAAACACCATATATTTT. Translating it yields CASSSGGGESGNTIYF.